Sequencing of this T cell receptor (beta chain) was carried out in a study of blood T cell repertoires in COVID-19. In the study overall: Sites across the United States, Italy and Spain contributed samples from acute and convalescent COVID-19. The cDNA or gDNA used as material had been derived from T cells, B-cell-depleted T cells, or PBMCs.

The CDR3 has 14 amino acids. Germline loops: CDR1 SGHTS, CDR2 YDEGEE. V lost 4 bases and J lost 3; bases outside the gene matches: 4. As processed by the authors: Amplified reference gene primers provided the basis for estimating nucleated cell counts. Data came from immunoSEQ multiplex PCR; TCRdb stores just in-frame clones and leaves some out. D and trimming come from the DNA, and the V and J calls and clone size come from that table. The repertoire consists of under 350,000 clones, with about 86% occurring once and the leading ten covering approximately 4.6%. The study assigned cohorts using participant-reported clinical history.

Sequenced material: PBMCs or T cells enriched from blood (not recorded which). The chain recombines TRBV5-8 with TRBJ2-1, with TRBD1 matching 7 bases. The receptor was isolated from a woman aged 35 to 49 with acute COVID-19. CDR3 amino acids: CASSRDSIYNEQFF. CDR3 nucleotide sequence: TGTGCCAGCAGCCGGGACAGTATCTACAATGAGCAGTTCTTC.